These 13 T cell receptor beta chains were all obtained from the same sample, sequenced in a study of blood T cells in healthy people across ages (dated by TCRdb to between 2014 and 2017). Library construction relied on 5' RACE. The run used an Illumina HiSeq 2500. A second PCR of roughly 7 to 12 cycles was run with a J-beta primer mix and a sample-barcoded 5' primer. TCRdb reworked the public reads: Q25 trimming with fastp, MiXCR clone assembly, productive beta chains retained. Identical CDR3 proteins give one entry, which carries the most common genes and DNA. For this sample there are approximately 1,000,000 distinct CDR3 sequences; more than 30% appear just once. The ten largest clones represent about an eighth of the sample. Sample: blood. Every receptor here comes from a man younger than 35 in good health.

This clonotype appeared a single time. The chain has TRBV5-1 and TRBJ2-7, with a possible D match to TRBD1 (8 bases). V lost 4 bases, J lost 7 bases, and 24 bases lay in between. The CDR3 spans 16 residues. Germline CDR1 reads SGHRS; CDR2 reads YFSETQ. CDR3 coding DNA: TGCGCCAGCAGCCAATACCGGACAGGGAGCGGGAATGAGCAGTACTTC. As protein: CASSQYRTGSGNEQYF.

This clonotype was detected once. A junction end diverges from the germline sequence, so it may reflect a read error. The CDR3 nucleotides read TGTGCCAGCAGCCAAGATGCTAACCATGGCTACACCTTC. It encodes CASSQDANHGYTF. The genes are TRBV5-6 and TRBJ1-2; D unclear. The germline gives CDR1 SGHDT, CDR2 YYEEEE. The CDR3 length is 13 residues. Full variable domain (rest looked up from reference TRBV5-6 and TRBJ1-2): DAGVTQSPTHLIKTRGQQVTLRCSPKSGHDTVSWYQQALGQGPQFIFQYYEEEERQRGNFPDRFSGHQFPNYSSELNVNALLLGDSALYLCASSQDANHGYTFGSGTRLTVV.

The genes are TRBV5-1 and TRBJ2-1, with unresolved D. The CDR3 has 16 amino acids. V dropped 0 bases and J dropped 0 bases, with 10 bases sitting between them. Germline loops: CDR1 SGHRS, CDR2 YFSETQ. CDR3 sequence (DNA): TGCGCCAGCAGCTTGGGCACCCGAAGCTCCTACAATGAGCAGTTCTTC. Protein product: CASSLGTRSSYNEQFF.

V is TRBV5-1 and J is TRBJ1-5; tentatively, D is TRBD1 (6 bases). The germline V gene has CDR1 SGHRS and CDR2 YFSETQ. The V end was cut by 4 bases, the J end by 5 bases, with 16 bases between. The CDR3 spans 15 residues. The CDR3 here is CASSPSQGSDQPQHF. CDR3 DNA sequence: TGCGCCAGCAGCCCCTCACAGGGTTCCGATCAGCCCCAGCATTTT. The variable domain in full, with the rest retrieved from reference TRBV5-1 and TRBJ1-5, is KAGVTQTPRYLIKTRGQQVTLSCSPISGHRSVSWYQQTPGQGLQFLFEYFSETQRNKGNFPGRFSGRQFSNSRSEMNVSTLELGDSALYLCASSPSQGSDQPQHFGDGTRLSIL.

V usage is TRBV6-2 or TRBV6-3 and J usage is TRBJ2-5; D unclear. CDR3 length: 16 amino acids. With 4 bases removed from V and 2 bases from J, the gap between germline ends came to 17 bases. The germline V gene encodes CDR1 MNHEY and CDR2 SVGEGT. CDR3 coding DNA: TGTGCCAGCAGTTTTGGAACAGATGCTCTTCAAGAGACCCAGTACTTC. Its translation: CASSFGTDALQETQYF.

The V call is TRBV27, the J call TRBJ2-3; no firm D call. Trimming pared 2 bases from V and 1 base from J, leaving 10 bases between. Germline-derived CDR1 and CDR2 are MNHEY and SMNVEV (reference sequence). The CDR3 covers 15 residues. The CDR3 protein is CASSLKQQGTDTQYF. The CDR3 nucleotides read TGTGCCAGCAGTTTAAAACAGCAAGGCACAGATACGCAGTATTTT.

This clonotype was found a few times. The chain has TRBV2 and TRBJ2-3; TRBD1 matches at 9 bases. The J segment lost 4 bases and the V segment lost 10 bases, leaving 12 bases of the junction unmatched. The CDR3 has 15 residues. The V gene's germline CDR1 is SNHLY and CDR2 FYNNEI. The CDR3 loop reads CANPGTGTGPDTQYF. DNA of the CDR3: TGTGCCAACCCCGGGACAGGGACTGGCCCAGATACGCAGTATTTT.

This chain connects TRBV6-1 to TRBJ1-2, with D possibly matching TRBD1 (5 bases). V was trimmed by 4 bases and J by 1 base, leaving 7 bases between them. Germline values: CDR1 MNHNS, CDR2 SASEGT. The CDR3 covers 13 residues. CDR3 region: CASSATVNYGYTF. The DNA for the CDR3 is TGTGCCAGCAGTGCGACAGTTAACTATGGCTACACCTTC.

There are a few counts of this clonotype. The CDR3 sequence: CASSLGRGNNYGYTF. The CDR3 DNA is TGTGCCAGCAGTTTAGGCAGGGGAAATAACTATGGCTACACCTTC. J is TRBJ1-2 and V is TRBV27, with D possibly matching TRBD1 (6 bases). V lost 2 bases and J lost 1, with 11 bases in between. CDR3 length: 15 residues. Germline CDR1 is MNHEY and CDR2 is SMNVEV (reference sequence).

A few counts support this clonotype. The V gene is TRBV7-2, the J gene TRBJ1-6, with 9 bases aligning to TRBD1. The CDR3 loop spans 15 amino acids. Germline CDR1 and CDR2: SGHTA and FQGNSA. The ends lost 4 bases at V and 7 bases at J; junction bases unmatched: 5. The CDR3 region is CASSSGQGDNSPLHF. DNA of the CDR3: TGTGCCAGCAGCTCGGGACAGGGTGACAATTCACCCCTCCACTTT.

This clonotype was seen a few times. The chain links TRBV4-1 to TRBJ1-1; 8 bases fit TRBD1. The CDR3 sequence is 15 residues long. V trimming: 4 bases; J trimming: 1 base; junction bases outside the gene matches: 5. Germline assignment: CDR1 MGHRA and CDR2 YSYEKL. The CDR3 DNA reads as TGCGCCAGCAGCCCCGGACAGGGAGGGAACACTGAAGCTTTCTTT. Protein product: CASSPGQGGNTEAFF.

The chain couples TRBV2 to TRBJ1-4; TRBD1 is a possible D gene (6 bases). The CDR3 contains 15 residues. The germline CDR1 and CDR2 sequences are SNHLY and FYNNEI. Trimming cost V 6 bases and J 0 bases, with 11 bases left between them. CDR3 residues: CASSRDTATNEKLFF. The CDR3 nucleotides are TGTGCCAGCAGCCGGGACACCGCAACTAATGAAAAACTGTTTTTT.

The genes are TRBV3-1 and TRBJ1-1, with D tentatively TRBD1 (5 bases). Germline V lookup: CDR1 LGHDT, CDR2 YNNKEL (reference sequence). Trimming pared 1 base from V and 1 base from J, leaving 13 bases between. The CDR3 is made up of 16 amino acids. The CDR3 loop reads CASSQVSGLRNTEAFF. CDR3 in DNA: TGTGCCAGCAGCCAAGTATCAGGGCTTCGGAACACTGAAGCTTTCTTT.